This T cell receptor (beta chain) was observed in a study of T cell responses to AZD1222 COVID-19 vaccine. Notes on the study in general: Unmutated variant regions are reportedly the target of nearly half of TCRs that are spike-specific. Most donors were white British and more were female, and clonal diversity was possibly underestimated. Seropositive AZD1222 recipients at baseline numbered only five or six.

Trimming stripped 5 bases from V and 3 bases from J, with 6 bases between. CDR1 is SGHTA and CDR2 is FQGNSA in the germline V gene. The CDR3 sequence is 12 residues long. About this clone: Its antigen is unidentified.

TCRdb's table, derived via immunoSEQ multiplex PCR, lists solely in-frame clones and lacks some. The sample lists about 97,000 clones; around 88% were seen once. The specimen was peripheral blood, collected on day 0 of AZD1222 vaccination. This TCR was recovered from an adult in good health. The rearrangement links TRBV7-2 to TRBJ2-3; D is undetermined. CDR3 nucleotide sequence: TGTGCCAGCAGCACCTATACAGATACGCAGTATTTT. Encoded protein: CASSTYTDTQYF.